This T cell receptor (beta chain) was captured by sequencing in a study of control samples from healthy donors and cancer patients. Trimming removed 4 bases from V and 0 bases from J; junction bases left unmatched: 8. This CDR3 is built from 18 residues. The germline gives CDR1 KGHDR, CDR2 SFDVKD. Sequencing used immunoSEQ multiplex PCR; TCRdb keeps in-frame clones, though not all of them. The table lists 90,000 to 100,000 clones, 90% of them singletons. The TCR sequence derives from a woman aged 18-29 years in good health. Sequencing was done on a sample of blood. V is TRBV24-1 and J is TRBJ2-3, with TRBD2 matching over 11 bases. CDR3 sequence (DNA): TGTGCCACCAGTGACGCAGCCCTAGCGGGGGGAAGCACAGATACGCAGTATTTT. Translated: CATSDAALAGGSTDTQYF.